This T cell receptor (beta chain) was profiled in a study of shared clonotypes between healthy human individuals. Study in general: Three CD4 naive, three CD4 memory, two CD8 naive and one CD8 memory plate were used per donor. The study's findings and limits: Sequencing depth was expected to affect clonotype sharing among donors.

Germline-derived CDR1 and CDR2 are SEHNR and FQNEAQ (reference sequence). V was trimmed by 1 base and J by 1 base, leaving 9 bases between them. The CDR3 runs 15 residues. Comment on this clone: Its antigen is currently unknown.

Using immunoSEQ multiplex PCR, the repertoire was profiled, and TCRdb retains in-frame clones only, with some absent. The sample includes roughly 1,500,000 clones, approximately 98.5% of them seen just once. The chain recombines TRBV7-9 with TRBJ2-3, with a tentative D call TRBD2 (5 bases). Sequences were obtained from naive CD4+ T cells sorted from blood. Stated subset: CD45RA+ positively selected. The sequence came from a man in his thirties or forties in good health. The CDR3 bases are TGTGCCAGCAGCTTAGTAGGTAGCGGCACAGATACGCAGTATTTT. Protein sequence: CASSLVGSGTDTQYF. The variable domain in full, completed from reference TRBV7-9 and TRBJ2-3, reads DTGVSQNPRHKITKRGQNVTFRCDPISEHNRLYWYRQTLGQGPEFLTYFQNEAQLEKSRLLSDRFSAERPKGSFSTLEIQRTEQGDSAMYLCASSLVGSGTDTQYFGPGTRLTVL.